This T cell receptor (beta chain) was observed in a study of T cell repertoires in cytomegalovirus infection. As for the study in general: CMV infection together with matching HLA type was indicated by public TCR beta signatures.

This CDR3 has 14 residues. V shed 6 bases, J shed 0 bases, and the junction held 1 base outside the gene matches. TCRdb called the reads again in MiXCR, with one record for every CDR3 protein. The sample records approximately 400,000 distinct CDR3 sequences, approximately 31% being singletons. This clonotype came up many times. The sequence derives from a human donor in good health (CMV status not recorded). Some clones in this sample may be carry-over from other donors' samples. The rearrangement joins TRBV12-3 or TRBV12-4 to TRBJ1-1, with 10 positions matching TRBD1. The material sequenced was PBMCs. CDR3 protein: CASRGQGMNTEAFF. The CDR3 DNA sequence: TGTGCCAGCAGGGGACAGGGGATGAACACTGAAGCTTTCTTT.